This T cell receptor beta chain was identified in a study of Graves' ophthalmopathy and Graves' hyperthyroidism. Turning to the study itself: Before any treatment was given, at initial diagnosis, peripheral blood was collected. Overall study results and limits: From stable hyperthyroidism, ophthalmopathy was separated by a 13-signature model with 87.88% sensitivity and roughly 84% specificity.

Cases classed as stable hyperthyroidism had no ophthalmopathy within 18 months of follow-up. Remarks on this clonotype: Its target is not known.

From RNA, the CDR3 regions of TCR beta chains were amplified and sequenced. RT-PCR was first run with HTBI primers, then multiplex PCR in a second round. One entry per CDR3 protein, called by TCRdb with MiXCR from the multiplex PCR reads. The sample includes a few hundred thousand distinct CDR3 sequences, approximately 15% seen only once; the top ten take roughly 7%. Losses at the gene ends were 0 bases for V and 14 bases for J; bases not matched to a gene: 10. The germline gives CDR1 SGHRS, CDR2 YFSETQ. This CDR3 has 14 residues. This clonotype originated in a woman between 18 and 30 years old with stable Graves' hyperthyroidism. The sample consisted of peripheral blood. The genes are TRBV5-1 and TRBJ1-5; 8 positions agree with TRBD1. The CDR3 DNA sequence: TGCGCCAGCAGCTTGGCAGGGGGCGACGATCATAAGCATTTT. As protein: CASSLAGGDDHKHF.